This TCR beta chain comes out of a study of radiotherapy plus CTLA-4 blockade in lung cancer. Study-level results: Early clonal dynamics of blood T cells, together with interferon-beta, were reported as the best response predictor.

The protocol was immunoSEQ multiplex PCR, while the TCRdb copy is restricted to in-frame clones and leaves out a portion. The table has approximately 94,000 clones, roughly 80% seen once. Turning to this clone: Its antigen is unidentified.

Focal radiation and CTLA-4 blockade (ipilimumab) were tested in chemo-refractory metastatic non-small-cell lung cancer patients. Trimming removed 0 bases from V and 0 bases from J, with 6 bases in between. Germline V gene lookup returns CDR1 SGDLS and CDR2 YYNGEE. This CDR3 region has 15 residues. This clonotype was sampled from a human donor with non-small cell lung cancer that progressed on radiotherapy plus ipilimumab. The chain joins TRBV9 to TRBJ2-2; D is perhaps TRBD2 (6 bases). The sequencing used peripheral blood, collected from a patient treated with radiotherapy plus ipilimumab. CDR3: CASSVGGANTGELFF. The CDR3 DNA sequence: TGTGCCAGCAGCGTAGGCGGGGCGAACACCGGGGAGCTGTTTTTT.